Sequencing of this T cell receptor beta chain was carried out in a study of post-analysis software for immune sequencing data. Study-wide results and caveats: Patients used four to six TRBV segments, including TRBV5-6, TRBV5-1 and TRBV20-1, more often than controls.

Presence of unique molecular identifiers characterized the TCR beta cDNA libraries. TCRdb processed the PCR reads anew with MiXCR; each CDR3 protein has one entry. The sample shows some 500,000 distinct CDR3 sequences, approximately 46% of them seen only once. This clonotype came up a few times. Its antigen is not identified. The CDR3 has 15 residues. Germline CDR1 and CDR2: SGHVS and FQNEAQ. The V gene lost 4 bases and the J gene lost 0 bases, with 10 bases spanning the gap. The gene calls are TRBV7-8 and TRBJ2-1; D remains ambiguous. The sample taken for sequencing was blood. This receptor was obtained from a girl aged 5 to 17 with multiple sclerosis. CDR3 coding DNA: TGTGCCAGCAGCTCCGTTGGCAGCTCCTACAATGAGCAGTTCTTC. Translated, it gives CASSSVGSSYNEQFF.